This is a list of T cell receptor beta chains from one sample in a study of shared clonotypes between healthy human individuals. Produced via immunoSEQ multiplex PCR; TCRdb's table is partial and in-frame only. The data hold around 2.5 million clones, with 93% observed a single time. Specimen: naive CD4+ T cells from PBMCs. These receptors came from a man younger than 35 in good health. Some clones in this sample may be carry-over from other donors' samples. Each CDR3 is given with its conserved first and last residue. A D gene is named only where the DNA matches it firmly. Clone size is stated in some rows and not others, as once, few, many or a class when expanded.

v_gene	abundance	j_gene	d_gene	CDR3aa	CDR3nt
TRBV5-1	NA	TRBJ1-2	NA	CASRGDLNYGYTF	TGCGCCAGCCGGGGGGACCTAAACTATGGCTACACCTTC
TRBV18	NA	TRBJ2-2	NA	CASSTLGDTGELFF	TGTGCCAGCTCAACGTTGGGGGACACCGGGGAGCTGTTTTTT
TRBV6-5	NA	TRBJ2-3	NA	CASSYSWSSGTQYF	TGTGCCAGCAGTTACTCATGGAGTAGCGGCACGCAGTATTTT
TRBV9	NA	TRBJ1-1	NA	CASSATQGTEAFF	TGTGCCAGCAGCGCCACCCAGGGGACTGAAGCTTTCTTT
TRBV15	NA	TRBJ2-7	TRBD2	CATSRARGTRLYEQYF	TGTGCCACCAGCAGAGCGCGAGGGACTAGACTCTACGAGCAGTACTTC
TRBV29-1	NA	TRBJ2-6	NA	CSVDGLSGANVLTF	TGCAGCGTTGACGGTCTTTCTGGGGCCAACGTCCTGACTTTC
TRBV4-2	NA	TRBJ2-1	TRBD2	CASSPGTSFLFDEQFF	TGTGCCAGCAGCCCTGGGACTAGCTTTCTGTTCGATGAGCAGTTCTTC
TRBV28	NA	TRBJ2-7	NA	CASGTGPREFYEQYF	TGTGCCAGCGGGACGGGCCCCCGGGAGTTCTACGAGCAGTACTTC
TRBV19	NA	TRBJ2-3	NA	CASSIGVTATDTQYF	TGTGCCAGTAGTATCGGGGTGACAGCTACAGATACGCAGTATTTT
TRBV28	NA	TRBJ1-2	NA	CASRKQGLNYGYTF	TGTGCCAGCAGGAAACAGGGACTTAACTATGGCTACACCTTC
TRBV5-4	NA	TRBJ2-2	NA	CASSLPGSNTGELFF	TGTGCCAGCAGCTTGCCGGGTTCGAACACCGGGGAGCTGTTTTTT
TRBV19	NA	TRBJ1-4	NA	CASSIWQRSYGKLFF	TGTGCCAGTAGTATATGGCAGCGCTCGTATGGAAAACTGTTTTTT
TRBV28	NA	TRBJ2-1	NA	CASSQQDNEQFF	TGTGCCAGCAGCCAACAGGACAATGAGCAGTTCTTC
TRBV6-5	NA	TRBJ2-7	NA	CASSVDYSYEQYF	TGTGCCAGCAGTGTGGACTACTCCTACGAGCAGTACTTC
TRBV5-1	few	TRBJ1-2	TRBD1	CASSSTGDGYTF	TGCGCCAGCAGCTCGACAGGGGATGGCTACACCTTC
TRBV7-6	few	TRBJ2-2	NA	CASSEQITHGELFF	TGTGCCAGCAGCGAACAAATCACTCACGGGGAGCTGTTTTTT
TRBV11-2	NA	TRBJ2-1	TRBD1	CASSFRDRGGNEQFF	TGTGCCAGCAGCTTTCGGGACAGGGGAGGAAATGAGCAGTTCTTC
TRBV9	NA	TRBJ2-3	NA	CASSVGGTDTQYF	TGTGCCAGCAGCGTAGGAGGCACAGATACGCAGTATTTT
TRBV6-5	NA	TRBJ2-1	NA	CASSNRDGFLDEQFF	TGTGCCAGCAGTAACCGGGACGGCTTTCTGGATGAGCAGTTCTTC
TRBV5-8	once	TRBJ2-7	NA	CASSLDLGRLSYEQYF	TGTGCCAGCAGCTTGGATTTGGGACGGCTTTCCTACGAGCAGTACTTC
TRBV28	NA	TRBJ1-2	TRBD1	CASSIPQGQGAGYTF	TGTGCCAGCAGTATACCTCAGGGACAGGGGGCAGGCTACACCTTC
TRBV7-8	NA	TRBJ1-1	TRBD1	CASSFQQGYAEAFF	TGTGCCAGCAGCTTTCAACAGGGGTACGCTGAAGCTTTCTTT
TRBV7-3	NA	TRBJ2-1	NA	CASSLLGLAPSYNEQFF	TGTGCCAGCAGCCTGCTTGGGCTAGCGCCTTCCTACAATGAGCAGTTCTTC
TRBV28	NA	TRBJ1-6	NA	CASSRRRGQPNSPLHF	TGTGCCAGCAGTCGACGACGCGGACAGCCAAATTCACCCCTCCACTTT
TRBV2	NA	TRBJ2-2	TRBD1	CASSRDRGIGELFF	TGTGCCAGCAGTCGGGACAGGGGGATCGGGGAGCTGTTTTTT
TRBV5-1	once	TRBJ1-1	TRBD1	CASSLGTVNTEAFF	TGCGCCAGCAGCTTAGGGACAGTGAACACTGAAGCTTTCTTT
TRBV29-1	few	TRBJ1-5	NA	CSVDAPWGGQPQHF	TGCAGCGTTGACGCACCCTGGGGAGGACAGCCCCAGCATTTT
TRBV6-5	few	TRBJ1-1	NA	CASSYSQRTEAFF	TGTGCCAGCAGTTACTCCCAGAGGACTGAAGCTTTCTTT